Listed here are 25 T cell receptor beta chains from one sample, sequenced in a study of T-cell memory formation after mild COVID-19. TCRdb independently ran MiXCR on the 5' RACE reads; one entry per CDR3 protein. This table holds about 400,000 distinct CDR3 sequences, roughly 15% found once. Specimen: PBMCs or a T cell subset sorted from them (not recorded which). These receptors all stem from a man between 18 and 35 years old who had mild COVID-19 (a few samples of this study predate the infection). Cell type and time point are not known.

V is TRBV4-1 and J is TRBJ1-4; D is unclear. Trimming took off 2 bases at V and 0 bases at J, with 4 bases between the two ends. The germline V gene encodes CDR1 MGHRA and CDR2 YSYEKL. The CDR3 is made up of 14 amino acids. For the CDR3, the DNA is TGCGCCAGCAGCCAAAACCCAACTAATGAAAAACTGTTTTTT. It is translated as CASSQNPTNEKLFF.

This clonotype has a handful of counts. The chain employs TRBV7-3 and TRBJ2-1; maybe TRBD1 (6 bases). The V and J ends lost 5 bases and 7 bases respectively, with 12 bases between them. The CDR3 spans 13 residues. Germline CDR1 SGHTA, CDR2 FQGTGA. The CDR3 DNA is TGTGCCAGCAGCGCTCAGGGGTTGAATGAGCAGTTCTTC. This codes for CASSAQGLNEQFF.

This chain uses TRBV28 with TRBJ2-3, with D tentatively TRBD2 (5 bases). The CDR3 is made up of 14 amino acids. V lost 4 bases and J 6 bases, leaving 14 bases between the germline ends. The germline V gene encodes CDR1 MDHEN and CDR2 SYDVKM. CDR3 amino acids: CASSSTSLGDTQYF. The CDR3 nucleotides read TGTGCCAGCAGTTCCACGTCACTAGGCGATACGCAGTATTTT.

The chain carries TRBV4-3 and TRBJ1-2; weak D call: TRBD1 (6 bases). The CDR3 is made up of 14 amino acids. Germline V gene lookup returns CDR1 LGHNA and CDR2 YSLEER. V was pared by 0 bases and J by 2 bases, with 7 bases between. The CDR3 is CASSQDTGNYGYTF. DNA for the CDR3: TGCGCCAGCAGCCAAGATACAGGGAACTATGGCTACACCTTC.

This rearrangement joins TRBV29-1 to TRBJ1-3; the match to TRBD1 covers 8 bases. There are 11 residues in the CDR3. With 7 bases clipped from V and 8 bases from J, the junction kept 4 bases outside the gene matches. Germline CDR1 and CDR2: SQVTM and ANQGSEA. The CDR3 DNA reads TGCAGCGCCGACAGGGGAGACACCATATATTTT. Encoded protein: CSADRGDTIYF.

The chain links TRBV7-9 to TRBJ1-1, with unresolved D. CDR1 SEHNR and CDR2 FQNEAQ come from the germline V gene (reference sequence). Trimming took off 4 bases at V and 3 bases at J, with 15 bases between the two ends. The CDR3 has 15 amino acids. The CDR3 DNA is TGTGCCAGCAGCTCCTACAGCCCAAGGGACACTGAAGCTTTCTTT. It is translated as CASSSYSPRDTEAFF.

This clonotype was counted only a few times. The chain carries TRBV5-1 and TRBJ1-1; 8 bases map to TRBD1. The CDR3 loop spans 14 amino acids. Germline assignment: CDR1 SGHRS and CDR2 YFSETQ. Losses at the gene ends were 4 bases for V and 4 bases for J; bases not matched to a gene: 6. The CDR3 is CASSQGAQGTEAFF. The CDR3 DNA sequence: TGCGCCAGCAGCCAGGGGGCGCAAGGCACTGAAGCTTTCTTT.

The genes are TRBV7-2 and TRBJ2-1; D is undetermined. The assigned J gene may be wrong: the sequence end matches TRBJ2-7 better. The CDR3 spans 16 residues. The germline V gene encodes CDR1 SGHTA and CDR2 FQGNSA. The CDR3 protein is CASSQEWGRSYNEQYF. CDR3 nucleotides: TGTGCCAGCAGCCAAGAGTGGGGTAGGTCCTACAATGAGCAGTACTTC.

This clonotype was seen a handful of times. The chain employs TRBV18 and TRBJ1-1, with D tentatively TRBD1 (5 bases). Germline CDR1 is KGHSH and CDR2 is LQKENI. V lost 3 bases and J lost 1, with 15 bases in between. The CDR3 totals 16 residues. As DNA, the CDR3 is TGTGCCAGCTCACCCATATTCAGGGCGTCGAACACTGAAGCTTTCTTT. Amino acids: CASSPIFRASNTEAFF.

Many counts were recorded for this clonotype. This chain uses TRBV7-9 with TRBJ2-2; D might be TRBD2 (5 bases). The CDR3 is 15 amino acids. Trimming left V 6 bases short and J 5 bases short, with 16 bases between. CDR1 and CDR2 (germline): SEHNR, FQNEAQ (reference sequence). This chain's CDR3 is CASSRPGTPTGELFF. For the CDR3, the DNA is TGTGCCAGCAGTCGTCCGGGAACCCCGACCGGGGAGCTGTTTTTT.

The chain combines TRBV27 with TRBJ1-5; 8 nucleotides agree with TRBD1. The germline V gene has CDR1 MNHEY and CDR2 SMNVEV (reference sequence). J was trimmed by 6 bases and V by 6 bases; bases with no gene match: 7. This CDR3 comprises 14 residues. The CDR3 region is CASSPDRGGQPQHF. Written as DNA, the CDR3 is TGTGCCAGCAGCCCCGACAGGGGCGGTCAGCCCCAGCATTTT.

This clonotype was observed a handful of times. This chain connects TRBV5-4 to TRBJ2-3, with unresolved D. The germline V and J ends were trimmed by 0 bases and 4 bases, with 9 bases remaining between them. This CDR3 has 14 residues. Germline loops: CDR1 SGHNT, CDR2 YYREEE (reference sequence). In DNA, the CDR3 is TGTGCCAGCAGCTTGGGCGACCCCGCAGATACGCAGTATTTT. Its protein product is CASSLGDPADTQYF.

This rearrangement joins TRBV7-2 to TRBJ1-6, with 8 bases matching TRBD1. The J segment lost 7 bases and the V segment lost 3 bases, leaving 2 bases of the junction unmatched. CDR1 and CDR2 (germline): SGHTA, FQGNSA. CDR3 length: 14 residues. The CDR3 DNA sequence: TGTGCCAGCAGCTTCCGACAGGGGAATTCACCCCTCCACTTT. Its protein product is CASSFRQGNSPLHF.

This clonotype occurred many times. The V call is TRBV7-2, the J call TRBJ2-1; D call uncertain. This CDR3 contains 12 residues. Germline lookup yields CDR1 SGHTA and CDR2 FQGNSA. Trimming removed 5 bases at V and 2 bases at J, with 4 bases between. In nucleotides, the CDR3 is TGTGCCAGCAGCCCCACCTACAATGAGCAGTTCTTC. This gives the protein CASSPTYNEQFF.

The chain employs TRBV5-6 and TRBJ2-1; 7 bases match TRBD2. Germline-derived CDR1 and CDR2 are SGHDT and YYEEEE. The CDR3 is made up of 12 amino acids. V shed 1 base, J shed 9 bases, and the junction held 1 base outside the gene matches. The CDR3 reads CASSLWGGEQFF. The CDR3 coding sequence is TGTGCCAGCAGCTTGTGGGGGGGTGAGCAGTTCTTC.

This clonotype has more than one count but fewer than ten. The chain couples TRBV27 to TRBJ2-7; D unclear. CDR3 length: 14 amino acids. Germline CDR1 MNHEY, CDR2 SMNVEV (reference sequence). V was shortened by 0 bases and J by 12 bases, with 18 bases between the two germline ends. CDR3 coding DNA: TGTGCCAGCAGTTTATCGTCTTCTCCTGGACCGTGGTACTTC. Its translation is CASSLSSSPGPWYF.

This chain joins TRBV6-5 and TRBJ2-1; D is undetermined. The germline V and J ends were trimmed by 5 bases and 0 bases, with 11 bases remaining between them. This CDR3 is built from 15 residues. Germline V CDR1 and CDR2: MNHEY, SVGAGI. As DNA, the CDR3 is TGTGCCAGCAGTGGGGTCGTGGGCTCCTACAATGAGCAGTTCTTC. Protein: CASSGVVGSYNEQFF.

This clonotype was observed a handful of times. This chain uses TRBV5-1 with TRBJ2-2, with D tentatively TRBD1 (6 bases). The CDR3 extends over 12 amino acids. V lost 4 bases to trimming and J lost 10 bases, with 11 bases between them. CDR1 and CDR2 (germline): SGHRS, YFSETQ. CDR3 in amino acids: CASSPRGLELFF. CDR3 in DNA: TGCGCCAGCAGCCCCAGGGGTTTGGAGCTGTTTTTT.

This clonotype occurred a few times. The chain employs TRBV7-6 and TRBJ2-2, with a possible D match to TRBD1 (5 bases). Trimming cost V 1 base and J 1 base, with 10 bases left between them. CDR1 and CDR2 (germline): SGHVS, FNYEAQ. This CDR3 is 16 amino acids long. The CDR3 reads CASSLGQGRNTGELFF. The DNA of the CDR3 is TGTGCCAGCAGCTTAGGGCAGGGTAGGAACACCGGGGAGCTGTTTTTT.

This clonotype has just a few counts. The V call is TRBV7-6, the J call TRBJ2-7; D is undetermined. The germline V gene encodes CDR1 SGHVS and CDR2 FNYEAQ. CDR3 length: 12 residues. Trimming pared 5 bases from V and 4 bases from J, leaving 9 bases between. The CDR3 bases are TGTGCCAGCAGCGAATCCCTATACGAGCAGTACTTC. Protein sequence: CASSESLYEQYF.

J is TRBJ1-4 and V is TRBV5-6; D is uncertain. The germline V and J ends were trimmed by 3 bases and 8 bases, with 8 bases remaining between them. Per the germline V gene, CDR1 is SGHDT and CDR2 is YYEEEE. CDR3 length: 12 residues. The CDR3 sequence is CASSWMNEKLFF. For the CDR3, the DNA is TGTGCCAGCAGCTGGATGAACGAAAAACTGTTTTTT.

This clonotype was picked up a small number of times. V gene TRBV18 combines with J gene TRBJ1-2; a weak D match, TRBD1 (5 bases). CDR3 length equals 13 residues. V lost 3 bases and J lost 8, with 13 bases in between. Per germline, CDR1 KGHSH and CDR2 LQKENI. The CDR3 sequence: CASSPGELTGYTF. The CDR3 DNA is TGTGCCAGCTCACCGGGGGAACTTACAGGCTACACCTTC.

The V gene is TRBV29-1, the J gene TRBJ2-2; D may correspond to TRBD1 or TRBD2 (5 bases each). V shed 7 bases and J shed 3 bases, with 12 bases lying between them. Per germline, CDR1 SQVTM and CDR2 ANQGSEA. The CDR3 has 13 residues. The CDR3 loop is CSARRGDTGELFF. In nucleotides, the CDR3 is TGCAGCGCCCGGCGAGGGGACACCGGGGAGCTGTTTTTT.

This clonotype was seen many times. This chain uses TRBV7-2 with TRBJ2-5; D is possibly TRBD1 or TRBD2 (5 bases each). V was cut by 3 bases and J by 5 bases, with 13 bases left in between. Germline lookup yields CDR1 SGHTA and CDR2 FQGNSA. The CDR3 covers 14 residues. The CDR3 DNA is TGTGCCAGCAGCTTGGGGGACCCCCGGGAGACCCAGTACTTC. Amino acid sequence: CASSLGDPRETQYF. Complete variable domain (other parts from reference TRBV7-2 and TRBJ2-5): GAGVSQSPSNKVTEKGKDVELRCDPISGHTALYWYRQSLGQGLEFLIYFQGNSAPDKSGLPSDRFSAERTGGSVSTLTIQRTQQEDSAVYLCASSLGDPRETQYFGPGTRLLVL.

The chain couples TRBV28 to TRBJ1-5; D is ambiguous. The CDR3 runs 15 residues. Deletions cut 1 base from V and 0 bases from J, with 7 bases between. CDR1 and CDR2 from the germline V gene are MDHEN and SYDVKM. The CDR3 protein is CASSLFGISNQPQHF. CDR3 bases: TGTGCCAGCAGTTTATTTGGGATTAGCAATCAGCCCCAGCATTTT. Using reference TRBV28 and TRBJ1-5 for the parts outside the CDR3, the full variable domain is DVKVTQSSRYLVKRTGEKVFLECVQDMDHENMFWYRQDPGLGLRLIYFSYDVKMKEKGDIPEGYSVSREKKERFSLILESASTNQTSMYLCASSLFGISNQPQHFGDGTRLSIL.